These T cell receptor beta chains were read from a single sample in a study of cytomegalovirus exposure and HLA in healthy donors. Using immunoSEQ multiplex PCR, the repertoire was profiled, and TCRdb retains in-frame clones only, with some absent. This table has around 110,000 clones, approximately 9.4% appearing once. The sequencing sample was made of PBMCs. Receptor source: a man aged 25-45 years in good health and CMV-seronegative. Each CDR3 is given with its conserved first and last residue. The order of the fields is CDR3 length, J gene, clone size, V gene, D gene, CDR3 DNA, CDR3 protein. A D gene is named only where the DNA matches it firmly. Some rows mark clone size as missing; the rest say once, few, many or name a class of expanded clone.

>14|TRBJ2-5|few|TRBV5-1|NA
TGCGCCAGCAGCTTGGAGTCCAGACAAGAGACCCAGTACTTC
CASSLESRQETQYF
>15|TRBJ2-3|few|TRBV7-9|TRBD2
TGTGCCAGCAGCCCGACTAGCGGGGGGCGTGATACGCAGTATTTT
CASSPTSGGRDTQYF
>15|TRBJ1-5|NA|TRBV7-8|NA
TGTGCCAGCAGCGCCAGCGGGGGTGGCAATCAGCCCCAGCATTTT
CASSASGGGNQPQHF
>16|TRBJ1-1|NA|TRBV5-4|NA
TGTGCCAGCAGCCCGGGAGGTAGTACAGGGAACACTGAAGCTTTCTTT
CASSPGGSTGNTEAFF
>15|TRBJ2-5|NA|TRBV7-2|NA
TGTGCCAGCAGCTTGTGGGGACTCGTTCAAGAGACCCAGTACTTC
CASSLWGLVQETQYF
>11|TRBJ1-2|NA|TRBV2|NA
TGTGCCAGCAGTCAGGGGTACGGCTACACCTTC
CASSQGYGYTF
>12|TRBJ1-4|NA|TRBV19|TRBD1
TGTGCCAGTAGGCAACAGGGGGAAAAACTGTTTTTT
CASRQQGEKLFF
>15|TRBJ2-2|NA|TRBV28|TRBD1
TGTGCCAGCAAGTGGCAGGGGGCGAACACCGGGGAGCTGTTTTTT
CASKWQGANTGELFF
>14|TRBJ2-7|NA|TRBV27|NA
TGTGCCAGCAGTTTTGCCGGCAGGGCTTACGAGCAGTACTTC
CASSFAGRAYEQYF
>14|TRBJ2-2|few|TRBV30|NA
TGTGCCTGGAGTGTATATTCCGACACCGGGGAGCTGTTTTTT
CAWSVYSDTGELFF
>17|TRBJ2-3|NA|TRBV18|TRBD1
TGTGCCAGCTCACCGATCCCGGGACAGGGGGCTTTAGATACGCAGTATTTT
CASSPIPGQGALDTQYF
>16|TRBJ2-3|few|TRBV28|TRBD2
TGTGCCAGCAGTGGGACTAGCGGGAGTATGCGAGATACGCAGTATTTT
CASSGTSGSMRDTQYF
>16|TRBJ2-6|few|TRBV27|NA
TGTGCCAGCGGGGGGACGGGTCTCCGGGGGGCCAACGTCCTGACTTTC
CASGGTGLRGANVLTF
>15|TRBJ2-1|NA|TRBV7-9|TRBD2
TGTGCCAGCAGCTTTGGACTAGCGGGGCACAATGAGCAGTTCTTC
CASSFGLAGHNEQFF
>13|TRBJ1-2|few|TRBV6-5|NA
TGTGCCAGCAGTGAAGGGGCAGGGTACGGCTACACCTTC
CASSEGAGYGYTF
>12|TRBJ1-4|few|TRBV29-1|TRBD1
TGCAGCGTTACCCGACAGGGTGAAAAACTGTTTTTT
CSVTRQGEKLFF
>14|TRBJ1-2|few|TRBV5-1|TRBD1
TGCGCCAGCAGCCCCGGGACAGAAAACTATGGCTACACCTTC
CASSPGTENYGYTF
>15|TRBJ1-5|few|TRBV19|TRBD1
TGTGCCAGTAGTATGGGGGACAGGGTCTATCAGCCCCAGCATTTT
CASSMGDRVYQPQHF
>14|TRBJ1-5|NA|TRBV6-4|TRBD1
TGTGCCAGTGGACAGGACAATAGCAATCAGCCCCAGCATTTT
CASGQDNSNQPQHF
>13|TRBJ1-4|few|TRBV4-1|NA
TGCGCCAGCCACGGGGGTGCTAATGAAAAACTGTTTTTT
CASHGGANEKLFF
>17|TRBJ2-7|few|TRBV15|NA
TGTGCCACCAGCAGAGAGGTGGCAGGGATCAGCTCCTACGAGCAGTACTTC
CATSREVAGISSYEQYF
>18|TRBJ1-2|NA|TRBV4-3|TRBD1
TGCGCCAGCAGCCACCAAGACGAGACAGGGGTAATATGGAATGGCTACACCTTC
CASSHQDETGVIWNGYTF
>13|TRBJ1-2|NA|TRBV6-1|TRBD1
TGTGCCACCCACAGGACAGGGGGCTATGGCTACACCTTC
CATHRTGGYGYTF
>15|TRBJ2-7|few|TRBV6-5|TRBD1
TGTGCCAGCAGTTACCCCGGGACAGGGGGCTACGAGCAGTACTTC
CASSYPGTGGYEQYF
>15|TRBJ2-7|NA|TRBV18|TRBD1
TGTGCCAGCTCAGCCTTAGACAGGGGGACTAACGAGCAGTACTTC
CASSALDRGTNEQYF
>15|TRBJ2-7|NA|TRBV14|TRBD2
TGTGCCAGCAGCCAAGGCCTAGCGGGAGTCTACGAGCAGTACTTC
CASSQGLAGVYEQYF
>15|TRBJ2-3|NA|TRBV5-4|TRBD1
TGTGCCAGCAGCTCGGGCCAGGGGGGCACAGATACGCAGTATTTT
CASSSGQGGTDTQYF
>15|TRBJ1-2|few|TRBV4-3|TRBD1
TGCGCCAGCAGCTATCGGACAGGAGCTAACTATGGCTACACCTTC
CASSYRTGANYGYTF
>15|TRBJ2-7|NA|TRBV6-1|NA
TGTGCCAGCAGGGTGACCGAATTTAGCTCCTACGAGCAGTACTTC
CASRVTEFSSYEQYF
>16|TRBJ1-2|few|TRBV14|NA
TGTGCCAGCAGCCATTTAAGAGCGGGGCAACTGTATGGCTACACCTTC
CASSHLRAGQLYGYTF
>15|TRBJ2-5|NA|TRBV5-1|TRBD1
TGCGCCAGCAGCAGGCGACAGGGTGAGGCAGAGACCCAGTACTTC
CASSRRQGEAETQYF
>14|TRBJ2-4|NA|TRBV19|NA
TGTGCCAGTAGTAAGGGTCAGGGGTTAGACATTCAGTACTTC
CASSKGQGLDIQYF
>14|TRBJ2-2|few|TRBV5-4|NA
TGTGCCAGCAGCTTGGATACGAACACCGGGGAGCTGTTTTTT
CASSLDTNTGELFF
>12|TRBJ2-1|few|TRBV28|NA
TGTGCCAGCAGTCCCCAGTTAAATGAGCAGTTCTTC
CASSPQLNEQFF
>14|TRBJ1-6|NA|TRBV12-5|TRBD1
TGTGCTAGTGGTTGGGACAGGAGAAATTCACCCCTCCACTTT
CASGWDRRNSPLHF
>17|TRBJ2-7|few|TRBV5-1|TRBD2
TGCGCCAGCAGCTTGGACCAGGGGACTAGCGTACAATACGAGCAGTACTTC
CASSLDQGTSVQYEQYF
>14|TRBJ1-1|NA|TRBV9|NA
TGTGCCAGCAGCGTAGACGGGTTTAACACTGAAGCTTTCTTT
CASSVDGFNTEAFF
>17|TRBJ2-1|few|TRBV12-5|TRBD2
TGTGCTAGTGGTTCTTACCCACGGGAGGGCCGCGGGAATGAGCAGTTCTTC
CASGSYPREGRGNEQFF
>14|TRBJ1-1|few|TRBV10-3|NA
TGTGCCATCAATATACAGGGAAGGGACACTGAAGCTTTCTTT
CAINIQGRDTEAFF
>13|TRBJ2-1|few|TRBV2|NA
TGTGCCACCCCAAGGAGCTCCTACAATGAGCAGTTCTTC
CATPRSSYNEQFF
>14|TRBJ1-5|few|TRBV28|NA
TGTGCCAGCAGTTTCTTGGGCAGGGATAAGCCCCAGCATTTT
CASSFLGRDKPQHF
>16|TRBJ2-1|NA|TRBV12-5|NA
TGTGCTAGTGGTTTGGTAATTGGGACTCCCTTAAATGAGCAGTTCTTC
CASGLVIGTPLNEQFF
>14|TRBJ2-1|few|TRBV19|NA
TGTGCCAGTAGGGGGGACATCTCCTACAATGAGCAGTTCTTC
CASRGDISYNEQFF
>16|TRBJ2-1|NA|TRBV9|TRBD1
TGTGCCAGCAGCGCACCAAGACAGGGGGCTTTCAATGAGCAGTTCTTC
CASSAPRQGAFNEQFF
>13|TRBJ2-7|few|TRBV27|NA
TGTGCCAGCAGTTTACTGGACACCTACGAGCAGTACTTC
CASSLLDTYEQYF
>17|TRBJ1-1|NA|TRBV7-2|NA
TGTGCCAGCAGCCCAATACCCGGGACATTGGGGGGGACTGAAGCTTTCTTT
CASSPIPGTLGGTEAFF
>12|TRBJ1-6|few|TRBV30|NA
TGTGCCTGGAGTGTACAGGGTTCACCCCTCCACTTT
CAWSVQGSPLHF
>16|TRBJ2-3|few|TRBV6-7|NA
TGTGCCAGCAGCCCCCCAGCGGGTGCAGTCACAGATACGCAGTATTTT
CASSPPAGAVTDTQYF
>15|TRBJ2-1|NA|TRBV6-1|TRBD2
TGTGCCAGCAGTCCTGGGACTAGCGGGAGTGATGAGCAGTTCTTC
CASSPGTSGSDEQFF
>12|TRBJ2-7|few|TRBV30|TRBD1
TGTGCCTGGGGACAGGGGGCCCACGAGCAGTACTTC
CAWGQGAHEQYF
>14|TRBJ1-1|NA|TRBV19|NA
TGTGCCAGTAGTCCCATCATAGAGAACACTGAAGCTTTCTTT
CASSPIIENTEAFF
>17|TRBJ2-3|few|TRBV21-1|NA
TGTGCCAGCAGCAAGAGCAAGACCCTTAACTACACAGATACGCAGTATTTT
CASSKSKTLNYTDTQYF
>14|TRBJ2-1|NA|TRBV9|TRBD2
TGTGCCAGCAGCGTAGAGGGTCAAAGCGGGAAGCAGTTCTTC
CASSVEGQSGKQFF
>14|TRBJ2-1|NA|TRBV27|TRBD2
TGTGCCAGCAGTTTAGTGGGGGGGAGCAATGAGCAGTTCTTC
CASSLVGGSNEQFF